This section outlines one T cell receptor (beta chain) sequence together with its context. The antigen is not known. The sample comes from a study of blood T cells in healthy people across ages. Study background: Per two T cells, about one barcoded beta molecule was captured through template switching.

Overall study results and limits: TCR beta diversity, measured per million T cells, fell in a roughly linear way with age.

This CDR3 contains 19 residues. The germline CDR1 and CDR2 sequences are SNHLY and FYNNEI. Per individual sample, total RNA of at least 5.5 micrograms was extracted. A J-beta primer mix and a sample-barcoded 5' primer were used in a second PCR of roughly 6 to 11 cycles. One entry per CDR3 protein, called by TCRdb with MiXCR from the 5' RACE reads. The sample has 850,000 to 1,000,000 distinct CDR3 sequences; roughly 51% are singletons. J is TRBJ2-4 and V is TRBV2; 10 bases fit TRBD1. The J call may be faulty, since TRBJ2-7 better matches the DNA end. The clonotype was recovered from a woman in her sixties in good health. Sequenced sample: blood. The CDR3 DNA reads as TGTGCCAGCAGTGATAGAACCCCGGGGACAGGGGTGAGGACCTACGAGCAGTACTTC. Its translation is CASSDRTPGTGVRTYEQYF.